Listed below are T cell receptor beta chains from one sample, sequenced in a study of graft-versus-host responses after intestinal transplantation. Generated by immunoSEQ multiplex PCR, the TCRdb table keeps only in-frame clones and is missing some. The sample holds around 7,400 clones, 55% to 75% seen once. The sequenced sample was ileum tissue, obtained about 32 weeks after intestinal transplantation. The origin of the receptors is a human patient who received an intestinal transplant, so some T cells may come from the graft donor. CDR3s include the opening cysteine and the closing phenylalanine or tryptophan. A D gene is named only where the DNA matches it firmly. Clone sizes are given selectively: once, few, many, or a class where the clone is expanded.

D gene	J gene	clone size	V gene	CDR3 protein	CDR3 DNA
TRBD1	TRBJ1-2	few	TRBV29-1	CSDPGQRIFF	TGCAGCGATCCGGGACAGCGCATCTTCTTC
.	TRBJ2-3	.	TRBV19	CASSLSGSLGMEQYF	TGTGCCAGTAGTTTGTCGGGGAGCCTGGGGATGGAGCAGTATTTT
.	TRBJ1-5	.	TRBV6-6	CASSYLGNQPQHF	TGTGCCAGCAGTTACTTGGGGAATCAGCCCCAGCATTTT
.	TRBJ1-4	.	TRBV5-6	CASSRVETNEKLFF	TGTGCCAGCAGTAGGGTTGAAACTAATGAAAAACTGTTTTTT
.	TRBJ1-1	.	TRBV4-1	CASRPTPTENTEAFF	TGTGCCAGCAGACCGACCCCGACAGAAAACACTGAAGCTTTCTTT
TRBD1	TRBJ1-1	.	TRBV5-4	CASCNRGNTEAFF	TGTGCCAGCTGCAACAGGGGGAACACTGAAGCTTTCTTT
.	TRBJ2-5	.	TRBV4-1	CASSQERTLETQYF	TGCGCCAGCAGCCAAGAACGGACATTAGAGACCCAGTACTTC
.	TRBJ2-2	.	TRBV29-1	CSVDLQGNTGELFF	TGCAGCGTTGACTTACAGGGGAACACCGGGGAGCTGTTTTTT
.	TRBJ2-2	few	TRBV6-1	CASHPANTGELFF	TGTGCCAGTCATCCAGCGAACACCGGGGAGCTGTTTTTT
.	TRBJ2-5	.	TRBV10-2	CASSLGTLQGTQYF	TGCGCCAGCAGCCTCGGGACACTCCAAGGGACCCAGTACTTC
TRBD2	TRBJ2-1	.	TRBV7-3	CASSLEPGGENNEQFF	TGTGCCAGCAGCTTAGAACCCGGGGGGGAGAACAATGAGCAGTTCTTC
.	TRBJ1-4	.	TRBV27	CASSLQNNEKLFF	TGTGCCAGCAGTTTACAGAATAATGAAAAACTGTTTTTT
.	TRBJ2-5	medium-sized	TRBV9	CASSVYGGLQETQYF	TGTGCCAGCAGCGTGTACGGGGGCCTACAAGAGACCCAGTACTTC
.	TRBJ2-4	.	TRBV4-3	CASSQDRVWAPRFF	TGCGCCAGCAGCCAAGATAGGGTATGGGCCCCGCGGTTCTTC
.	TRBJ1-5	.	TRBV4-1	CASSQYRVGQPQHF	TGCGCCAGCAGCCAGTACAGGGTCGGTCAGCCCCAGCATTTT
TRBD2	TRBJ2-3	.	TRBV5-4	CASSQDQAGEKDTQYF	TGTGCCAGCAGCCAAGATCAAGCGGGGGAGAAAGATACGCAGTATTTT
.	TRBJ2-5	.	TRBV5-4	CASSLYRGETQYF	TGTGCCAGCAGCTTGTATCGGGGGGAGACCCAGTACTTC
TRBD1	TRBJ1-6	.	TRBV7-9	CASSSYLGGQGAYNSPLHF	TGTGCCAGCAGTTCTTATCTCGGGGGACAGGGCGCGTATAATTCACCCCTCCACTTT
TRBD2	TRBJ2-1	.	TRBV9	CASSVTSGGVGEQFF	TGTGCCAGCAGCGTGACTAGCGGGGGGGTCGGTGAGCAGTTCTTC
.	TRBJ2-1	once	TRBV29-1	CSVAPGPRGGIDEQFF	TGCAGCGTGGCCCCCGGGCCCAGGGGAGGGATCGATGAGCAGTTCTTC
TRBD2	TRBJ2-3	large	TRBV28	CASSPPSGGTDTQYF	TGTGCCAGCAGTCCACCTAGCGGGGGCACAGATACGCAGTATTTT
TRBD2	TRBJ2-2	.	TRBV9	CASSVTGTSPGELFF	TGTGCCAGCAGCGTTACCGGGACTAGCCCCGGGGAGCTGTTTTTT
.	TRBJ1-2	.	TRBV10-3	CAISELIAGVPYTF	TGTGCCATCAGTGAGCTTATAGCAGGGGTTCCCTACACCTTC